A single sample gave rise to the 25 T cell receptor beta chains below, sequenced in a study of cytomegalovirus exposure and HLA in healthy donors. A multiplex PCR was run with 60 Vbeta primers and 13 Jbeta primers. Method: immunoSEQ multiplex PCR; TCRdb's copy keeps in-frame clones and lacks some. The table includes fewer than 200,000 clones, over 9.5% detected once. Sequencing was carried out using PBMCs. These receptors originate from a man aged 45-65 years in good health and CMV-seropositive.

The rearrangement links TRBV5-1 to TRBJ2-3; 8 bases are a match to TRBD1. Trimming at V came to 3 bases and at J to 0 bases, leaving 3 bases not matched to a gene. This CDR3 has 15 amino acids. Germline V gene lookup returns CDR1 SGHRS and CDR2 YFSETQ. In DNA, the CDR3 is TGCGCCAGCAGCTCGACAGGGGCTAGCACAGATACGCAGTATTTT. Translation: CASSSTGASTDTQYF.

The gene calls are TRBV7-7 and TRBJ2-2, with D possibly matching TRBD2 (6 bases). V lost 8 bases to trimming and J lost 1 base, with 11 bases between them. The CDR3 extends over 14 amino acids. Germline loops: CDR1 SSHAT, CDR2 FNYEAQ (reference sequence). CDR3: CASGRQGNTGELFF. For the CDR3, the DNA is TGTGCCAGCGGGAGGCAGGGGAACACCGGGGAGCTGTTTTTT.

This clone was counted a few times. The J gene is TRBJ1-4, the V gene TRBV11-2, with 8 bases matching TRBD1. Looked up from germline, CDR1 is SGHAT and CDR2 is FQNNGV. The CDR3 is made up of 12 amino acids. J was trimmed by 16 bases and V by 3 bases; bases with no gene match: 7. The DNA of the CDR3 is TGTGCCAGCAGCTTCGGACAGGGTCAGCCGTTTTTT. Translation: CASSFGQGQPFF.

The J gene is TRBJ1-4, the V gene TRBV7-2; unclear D gene. V was cut by 5 bases and J by 0 bases, with 10 bases left in between. Germline CDR1 SGHTA, CDR2 FQGNSA. The CDR3 is 15 residues long. The CDR3 DNA reads as TGTGCCAGCAGCATGACACTCGCAACTAATGAAAAACTGTTTTTT. Its translation: CASSMTLATNEKLFF.

V and J are TRBV7-9 and TRBJ2-5; 11 nucleotides agree with TRBD2. Germline V lookup: CDR1 SEHNR, CDR2 FQNEAQ (reference sequence). The CDR3 sequence is 13 residues long. Trimming at V came to 5 bases and at J to 4 bases, leaving 0 bases not matched to a gene. CDR3 region: CASSTSGGETQYF. The DNA for the CDR3 is TGTGCCAGCAGCACTAGCGGGGGAGAGACCCAGTACTTC.

This clone was seen more than once but under ten times. The chain couples TRBV4-3 to TRBJ1-6; 7 nucleotides agree with TRBD1. V lost 0 bases to trimming and J lost 9 bases; unmatched junction nucleotides: 17. Per the germline V gene, CDR1 is LGHNA and CDR2 is YSLEER. CDR3 length equals 19 residues. The DNA of the CDR3 is TGCGCCAGCAGCCAAGATAAGCTCCCTAACAGGGGTTTTGGTTCACCCCTCCACTTT. This gives the protein CASSQDKLPNRGFGSPLHF.

This clone has a handful of counts. The gene calls are TRBV27 and TRBJ2-5; 7 bases map to TRBD2. Germline V gene sequence: CDR1 MNHEY, CDR2 SMNVEV (reference sequence). V dropped 1 base and J dropped 6; count of bases not matched to a gene: 11. The CDR3 contains 16 residues. The CDR3 DNA reads TGTGCCAGCAGTTTATTCGGAAGCGGGGTTGAAAAGACCCAGTACTTC. Translating it yields CASSLFGSGVEKTQYF.

V is TRBV12-5 and J is TRBJ1-1; a possible D gene is TRBD1 (5 bases). The CDR3 contains 12 residues. Germline CDR1 is LGHNT and CDR2 is FRNRAP. Trimming took off 7 bases at V and 8 bases at J, with 14 bases between the two ends. The CDR3 nucleotides are TGTGCTAGTGCCCGTATCCGGGGGGAAGCTTTCTTT. This gives the protein CASARIRGEAFF.

There are a few counts of this clone. The gene calls are TRBV6-5 and TRBJ2-1; TRBD2 is a possible D gene (7 bases). The CDR3 runs 14 residues. V lost 8 bases to trimming and J lost 2 bases, with 13 bases between them. In germline, CDR1 is MNHEY, CDR2 SVGAGI. CDR3 DNA sequence: TGTGCCAGCTCAACGGGGGGCGCCTACAATGAGCAGTTCTTC. This codes for CASSTGGAYNEQFF.

This clone came up a few times. The chain recombines TRBV6-6 with TRBJ2-1, with 8 nucleotides matching TRBD2. This CDR3 is 14 amino acids long. Germline CDR1 MNHNY, CDR2 SVGAGI (reference sequence). V lost 5 bases to trimming and J lost 7 bases; unmatched junction nucleotides: 7. The CDR3 sequence is CASSPGTSQNEQFF. DNA for the CDR3: TGTGCCAGCAGTCCCGGGACTAGTCAAAATGAGCAGTTCTTC.

This clone was picked up a small number of times. The chain is built from TRBV5-4 and TRBJ1-2, with a weak D call TRBD1 (6 bases). CDR1 and CDR2 from the germline V gene are SGHNT and YYREEE (reference sequence). The CDR3 sequence is 13 residues long. The V gene lost 5 bases and the J gene lost 7 bases, with 15 bases spanning the gap. CDR3 amino acids: CASSFTTGRGYTF. In DNA form, the CDR3 reads TGTGCCAGCAGTTTCACGACAGGTCGTGGCTACACCTTC.

This clone has more than one count but fewer than ten. The rearrangement links TRBV5-6 to TRBJ1-1; D may be TRBD1 (5 bases). The CDR3 is 15 amino acids. The ends were cut back, 3 bases at V and 1 base at J, with 13 bases in the middle. Germline V lookup: CDR1 SGHDT, CDR2 YYEEEE. The DNA for the CDR3 is TGTGCCAGCAGCTGGGGGGTGGCCGCGAACACTGAAGCTTTCTTT. It encodes CASSWGVAANTEAFF.

In this sample, this clone turned up a few times. The J gene is TRBJ1-1, the V gene TRBV12-5; D is perhaps TRBD1 (5 bases). CDR1 is LGHNT and CDR2 is FRNRAP in the germline V gene. The CDR3 loop spans 14 amino acids. V dropped 3 bases and J dropped 12 bases, with 20 bases sitting between them. The CDR3 coding sequence is TGTGCTAGTGGTTTCGCAGGGAGGGCCGGGGGAACTTTCTTT. This encodes CASGFAGRAGGTFF.

This clone appeared a few times. The CDR3 region has the DNA TGCAGCGTTTGGACAGGGATGAATGAAAAACTGTTTTTT. It yields the protein CSVWTGMNEKLFF. The chain employs TRBV29-1 and TRBJ1-4, with 8 bases lining up with TRBD1. The length of the CDR3 is 13 residues. V lost 5 bases, J lost 5 bases, and 4 bases stayed unmatched. CDR1 and CDR2 from the germline V gene are SQVTM and ANQGSEA.

In this sample, this clone turned up a few times. The J gene is TRBJ2-3, the V gene TRBV29-1; TRBD2 matches at 8 bases. V trimming: 3 bases; J trimming: 4 bases; junction bases outside the gene matches: 12. Germline-derived CDR1 and CDR2 are SQVTM and ANQGSEA. The CDR3 contains 16 residues. CDR3 residues: CSVERASGGGADTQYF. For the CDR3, the DNA is TGCAGCGTTGAGAGGGCGAGCGGGGGAGGGGCAGATACGCAGTATTTT.

This clone turned up a few times. Its ends do not fully match the called genes, so a read error is possible. This chain connects TRBV9 to TRBJ1-2, with a weak D call TRBD1 (6 bases). This CDR3 has 13 residues. Per the germline V gene, CDR1 is SGDLS and CDR2 is YYNGEE. The CDR3 region is CASSAQGHYGYTF. The DNA for the CDR3 is TGTGCCAGCAGCGCCCAGGGGCACTATGGCTACACCTTT.

This clone turned up a few times. The rearrangement uses TRBV5-4 and TRBJ2-3, with 9 bases matching TRBD2. There are 16 residues in the CDR3. The germline gives CDR1 SGHNT, CDR2 YYREEE (reference sequence). J lost 2 bases, V lost 1 base, and 5 bases had no gene match. This CDR3 is CASSLLAGANTDTQYF. As DNA, the CDR3 is TGTGCCAGCAGCTTGTTAGCGGGGGCCAACACAGATACGCAGTATTTT.

Only a few counts were recorded for this clone. Additional DNA sequences in this sample encode the identical CDR3. The chain is built from TRBV6-1 and TRBJ1-5, with a tentative D call TRBD1 (5 bases). The germline V gene has CDR1 MNHNS and CDR2 SASEGT. With 0 bases removed from V and 2 bases from J, the gap between germline ends came to 8 bases. The CDR3 loop spans 15 amino acids. CDR3 bases: TGTGCCAGCAGTGAAGCGGGGGGGGGCAATCAGCCCCAGCATTTT. This gives the protein CASSEAGGGNQPQHF.

The rearrangement joins TRBV6-1 to TRBJ1-2, with D perhaps TRBD1 (5 bases). V was trimmed by 8 bases and J by 4 bases, leaving 14 bases between them. Germline V CDR1 and CDR2: MNHNS, SASEGT. The CDR3 is 13 amino acids. As DNA, the CDR3 is TGTGCCAGCGACGCTGGGGCAGGCTATGGCTACACCTTC. It is translated as CASDAGAGYGYTF.

The chain joins TRBV5-6 to TRBJ2-3; 13 nucleotides line up with TRBD2. Germline CDR1 reads SGHDT; CDR2 reads YYEEEE. Trimming cost V 4 bases and J 7 bases; bases outside gene matches: 6. CDR3 length: 15 amino acids. In nucleotides, the CDR3 is TGTGCCAGCAGCCAAACTAGCGGGGGGGAACATACGCAGTATTTT. Translation: CASSQTSGGEHTQYF.

The chain employs TRBV5-6 and TRBJ2-3, with 11 bases that match TRBD2. Germline lookup yields CDR1 SGHDT and CDR2 YYEEEE. V lost 0 bases to trimming and J lost 3 bases; unmatched junction nucleotides: 6. This CDR3 spans 17 amino acids. The CDR3 nucleotides read TGTGCCAGCAGCTTGGCTACTAGCGGGGGCCTGACAGATACGCAGTATTTT. Translation gives CASSLATSGGLTDTQYF.

V and J are TRBV30 and TRBJ1-6; D is unclear. Germline values: CDR1 GTSNPN, CDR2 SVGIG (reference sequence). Trimming removed 0 bases from V and 3 bases from J, with 9 bases in between. This CDR3 has 15 residues. The CDR3 coding sequence is TGTGCCTGGAGTGTACCCGAACTCTATAATTCACCCCTCCACTTT. This encodes CAWSVPELYNSPLHF.

The genes are TRBV14 and TRBJ2-7, with D unresolved. The CDR3 runs to 13 residues. The germline gives CDR1 SGHDN, CDR2 FVKESK. The V end was cut by 4 bases, the J end by 3 bases, with 10 bases between. This CDR3 reads CASSLDRYYEQYF. The CDR3 DNA is TGTGCCAGCAGCCTAGATAGATACTACGAGCAGTACTTC.

The sample holds a few counts of this clone. This chain links TRBV10-3 with TRBJ2-2; possible D gene TRBD1, 6 bases. This CDR3 spans 14 amino acids. With 8 bases removed from V and 5 bases from J, the gap between germline ends came to 15 bases. Germline V lookup: CDR1 ENHRY, CDR2 SYGVKD. The CDR3 coding sequence is TGTGCCATCGGGGCAGGGGTTGAGACCGGGGAGCTGTTTTTT. This codes for CAIGAGVETGELFF.

A remark on this clone: Other DNA sequences from this sample encode an identical CDR3 as well. The chain combines TRBV27 with TRBJ1-4, with unresolved D. Trimming stripped 3 bases from V and 0 bases from J, with 8 bases between. The CDR3 loop spans 15 amino acids. CDR1 and CDR2 (germline): MNHEY, SMNVEV (reference sequence). The CDR3 region has the DNA TGTGCCAGCAGTTTCCTAGGTGCAACTAATGAAAAACTGTTTTTT. This translates into CASSFLGATNEKLFF.